This record looks at one T cell receptor (beta chain) sequence and its context. Its specificity is not known. PCR primers comprised 60 Vbeta and 13 Jbeta primers. The assay was immunoSEQ multiplex PCR, and TCRdb's table has in-frame clones only and misses some. The sample carries 150,000 to 200,000 clones, around 76% recorded once. This record comes from a study of cytomegalovirus exposure and HLA in healthy donors. Study overall: The early release's HLA-typed donors yielded 78 million or so unique TCRs.

Points from the study as a whole: DRB1 had the most TCR associations and HLA-C the fewest, a later analysis found, with rates varying by HLA locus. Listed as cytomegalovirus-associated were around 160 TCR beta chains. Productive status was seen about 87% or about 30% of the time for most TCR beta V segments in an earlier analysis.

The sample taken for sequencing was PBMCs. The sequence was collected from a girl between 10 and 17 years old in good health and CMV-seropositive.

This CDR3 is CASAPGPSGHNEQFF. The CDR3, as DNA: TGTGCCAGCGCCCCAGGGCCTAGCGGACACAATGAGCAGTTCTTC. The J gene is TRBJ2-1, the V gene TRBV27; 7 bases align to TRBD2. Unmatched junction bases numbered 12, after V lost 8 bases and J lost 5 bases. Germline-derived CDR1 and CDR2 are MNHEY and SMNVEV (reference sequence). This CDR3 is built from 15 residues.